This T cell receptor beta chain was profiled in a study of cytomegalovirus exposure and HLA in healthy donors (TCRdb year 2017). Describing the broader study: According to a later analysis, the approximately 130 validation repertoires were produced on the same platform as the roughly 600 repertoires of the first cohort. The study was designed to test whether signatures of past pathogen exposure could be identified by cataloging public T cell receptors. In addition to the first cohort of 500 to 850 subjects, a separate validation cohort of under 150 different subjects was used. To predict cytomegalovirus infection status, the study combined high-throughput TCR immunosequencing, statistical association of individual TCRs with disease status, and machine learning.

The paper as a whole reports these results and caveats: A later analysis had no HLA typing for the validation cohort, so co-occurrence there was scored across all 130 or so repertoires. Most TCR sequences were observed very rarely across donors, whereas some public TCRs were present in many individuals. A few of the identified cytomegalovirus-associated TCR beta chains were confirmed in vitro to be specific for cytomegalovirus antigens. The study listed approximately 150 TCR beta chains as associated with cytomegalovirus. The classifier was reported to diagnose cytomegalovirus status with high specificity and sensitivity in both the original and validation cohorts. Of the cluster scores, approximately 95% were above 0 in a later analysis, which found that TCRs clustered in the first cohort also tended to co-occur in the 95 to 150 validation repertoires. The authors suggested that the approach could potentially be generalized to other disease states and immunological phenotypes.

CDR1 GTSNPN and CDR2 SVGIG were looked up in the germline V gene (reference sequence). The V end gives up 3 bases and the J end 1 base, leaving 1 base in the junction not matched to a gene. Inclusive of the bounding cysteine and phenylalanine, the CDR3 is 14 residues long. Here the CDR3 DNA is all that survives: 42 bases in frame from base 1. A remark on this clone: Its target antigen remains unknown. The sample holds no much larger clone one base away, and base qualities are not on file.

Receptor libraries were prepared by the immunoSEQ multiplex PCR assay. Per the source publication's procedure: A statistical classification framework was developed to diagnose cytomegalovirus status using the catalog of TCR beta chain sequences. Imported from immuneACCESS, the table was reduced by TCRdb to in-frame sequences with V and J called. These copies leave out some clones; in studies compared against another copy, an unresolved V gene accounts for under half, and the cause of the remainder is not known. V and J calls and clone size are those listed in that table; D and trimming were worked out from the DNA. The sample table contains approximately 150,000 clones; only one count was recorded for just over 90% of them. Around 0.7% of the sample is held by the ten biggest clonotypes. Separate from the roughly 650-subject first cohort, the validation cohort of 95 to 150 subjects was the group to which the donors belonged.

Recombination joined TRBV30 with TRBJ2-3; 10 bases in the junction line up with TRBD2. The sequencing input was PBMCs. The sequence was obtained from a man between 18 and 35 years old in good health and CMV-seronegative. The CDR3 protein is CAWRGTSGTDTQYF. The DNA reads TGTGCCTGGAGGGGGACTAGCGGCACAGATACGCAGTATTTT.